The 5 T cell receptor beta chains below come from one sample, sequenced in a study of CD8+ T cells in alopecia areata. RNA extraction was followed by reverse transcription into cDNA, which acted as the sequencing template. The assay was immunoSEQ multiplex PCR, and TCRdb's table has in-frame clones only and misses some. This sample has around 190,000 clones, with around 50% found just once. Sequences were obtained from CD8+ T cells sorted from blood. The receptor source for this set is a human donor in good health.

The J gene is TRBJ1-2, the V gene TRBV7-2, with 8 bases that match TRBD1. The CDR3 sequence is 15 residues long. Germline-derived CDR1 and CDR2 are SGHTA and FQGNSA. V lost 3 bases to trimming and J lost 5 bases; unmatched junction nucleotides: 8. CDR3: CASSLSDRGGYGYTF. CDR3 sequence (DNA): TGTGCCAGCAGCTTGTCTGACAGGGGAGGATATGGCTACACCTTC.

The V gene is TRBV5-1, the J gene TRBJ2-3, with D possibly TRBD2 on 5 matching bases. CDR3 size: 13 residues. CDR1 SGHRS and CDR2 YFSETQ come from the germline V gene. The V end was cut by 0 bases, the J end by 5 bases, with 7 bases between. CDR3 DNA sequence: TGCGCCAGCAGCTTGGGCGGGTTAGATACGCAGTATTTT. Protein product: CASSLGGLDTQYF.

The chain recombines TRBV6-5 with TRBJ2-5; TRBD1 is a possible D gene (5 bases). Germline V lookup: CDR1 MNHEY, CDR2 SVGAGI. With 8 bases removed from V and 2 bases from J, the gap between germline ends came to 9 bases. CDR3 length equals 12 residues. This CDR3 is CASRQLQETQYF. For the CDR3, the DNA is TGTGCCAGCCGACAGTTACAAGAGACCCAGTACTTC.

V usage is TRBV11-2 and J usage is TRBJ1-2; 12 nucleotides agree with TRBD1. The germline V gene has CDR1 SGHAT and CDR2 FQNNGV. V was clipped by 2 bases and J by 7 bases; unmatched bases: 8. CDR3 length: 16 amino acids. The CDR3 sequence is CASSLYPGTGGFGYTF. CDR3 in DNA: TGTGCCAGCAGCTTATACCCGGGGACAGGGGGCTTTGGCTACACCTTC.

This sequence joins TRBV13 and TRBJ2-5; D may match TRBD1 or TRBD2 (5 bases each). CDR1 is PRHDT, CDR2 FYEKMQ, per germline (reference sequence). Trimming left V 5 bases short and J 2 bases short, with 15 bases between. CDR3 length: 15 residues. CDR3 region: CASSPPKGRQETQYF. The DNA of the CDR3 is TGTGCCAGCAGCCCACCAAAGGGACGGCAAGAGACCCAGTACTTC.